Listed below are T cell receptor beta chains from one sample, sequenced in a study of blood T cell repertoires in COVID-19. Libraries were prepared by immunoSEQ multiplex PCR; TCRdb keeps only in-frame clonotypes and omits some of them. The sample carries about 74,000 clones, about 91% recorded once. Sequenced material: peripheral blood. The origin of the receptors is a woman of 80 years or more with active or convalescent COVID-19. The CDR3 runs from the conserved cysteine through the conserved F or W. Fields, in order: CDR3 protein, CDR3 DNA, J gene, V gene, clone size, D gene. D genes are given only for firm matches. Rows give clone size only sometimes, using once, few, many, or a class for an expanded clone.

CDR3aa: CASVTGGAGANVLTF
CDR3nt: TGTGCCAGTGTTACGGGGGGCGCGGGGGCCAACGTCCTGACTTTC
j_gene: TRBJ2-6
v_gene: TRBV21-1
abundance: NA
d_gene: NA

CDR3aa: CASSSKAGNTGELFF
CDR3nt: TGTGCCAGCAGCTCGAAGGCGGGAAACACCGGGGAGCTGTTTTTT
j_gene: TRBJ2-2
v_gene: TRBV7-3
abundance: NA
d_gene: NA

CDR3aa: CASSQDLAGGPHGDEQFF
CDR3nt: TGCGCCAGCAGCCAAGATCTTGCGGGAGGCCCCCACGGCGATGAGCAGTTCTTC
j_gene: TRBJ2-1
v_gene: TRBV4-3
abundance: NA
d_gene: TRBD2

CDR3aa: CASSPLAGVYEQYF
CDR3nt: TGTGCCAGCTCACCCCTAGCGGGAGTCTACGAGCAGTACTTC
j_gene: TRBJ2-7
v_gene: TRBV18
abundance: few
d_gene: TRBD2

CDR3aa: CASSVTFKGTEAFF
CDR3nt: TGTGCCAGCAGTGTGACTTTTAAGGGGACTGAAGCTTTCTTT
j_gene: TRBJ1-1
v_gene: TRBV2
abundance: NA
d_gene: NA

CDR3aa: CASRTDRGDTGELFF
CDR3nt: TGTGCCAGTAGGACGGACAGGGGCGACACCGGGGAGCTGTTTTTT
j_gene: TRBJ2-2
v_gene: TRBV19
abundance: NA
d_gene: TRBD1

CDR3aa: CASSPAGTGGAEQYF
CDR3nt: TGTGCCAGCTCACCAGCCGGGACAGGGGGCGCGGAGCAGTACTTC
j_gene: TRBJ2-7
v_gene: TRBV18
abundance: NA
d_gene: TRBD1

CDR3aa: CASSYAGGYNEQFF
CDR3nt: TGTGCCAGCAGTTACGCGGGGGGATACAATGAGCAGTTCTTC
j_gene: TRBJ2-1
v_gene: TRBV6-2/TRBV6-3
abundance: NA
d_gene: TRBD2

CDR3aa: CASFSGKLVQFF
CDR3nt: TGTGCCAGCTTCTCCGGGAAACTTGTCCAGTTCTTC
j_gene: TRBJ2-1
v_gene: TRBV6-5
abundance: NA
d_gene: NA

CDR3aa: CASSPNSLAYEQYF
CDR3nt: TGTGCCAGCAGCCCTAACTCGCTAGCCTACGAGCAGTACTTC
j_gene: TRBJ2-7
v_gene: TRBV11-3
abundance: few
d_gene: NA

CDR3aa: CASSLVGGGDSYEQYF
CDR3nt: TGTGCCAGCAGCTTAGTAGGCGGGGGCGACTCCTACGAGCAGTACTTC
j_gene: TRBJ2-7
v_gene: TRBV7-6
abundance: NA
d_gene: NA

CDR3aa: CAWSKRLADEQFF
CDR3nt: TGTGCCTGGAGTAAACGACTAGCAGATGAGCAGTTCTTC
j_gene: TRBJ2-1
v_gene: TRBV30
abundance: NA
d_gene: TRBD2

CDR3aa: CASSQPQGSSPLHF
CDR3nt: TGTGCCAGCAGCCAACCCCAGGGGAGTTCACCCCTCCACTTT
j_gene: TRBJ1-6
v_gene: TRBV3-1/TRBV3-2
abundance: NA
d_gene: NA

CDR3aa: CASSPLKGNYEQYF
CDR3nt: TGTGCCAGCTCACCACTAAAGGGGAACTACGAGCAGTACTTC
j_gene: TRBJ2-7
v_gene: TRBV18
abundance: NA
d_gene: NA

CDR3aa: CASSPLGGNEQFF
CDR3nt: TGTGCCAGCTCACCACTAGGCGGAAATGAGCAGTTCTTC
j_gene: TRBJ2-1
v_gene: TRBV18
abundance: NA
d_gene: NA

CDR3aa: CARGQGATDTQYF
CDR3nt: TGTGCCAGAGGACAGGGGGCAACAGATACGCAGTATTTT
j_gene: TRBJ2-3
v_gene: TRBV2
abundance: NA
d_gene: TRBD1

CDR3aa: CASSRLAADTQYF
CDR3nt: TGTGCCAGTAGTCGGCTAGCCGCAGATACGCAGTATTTT
j_gene: TRBJ2-3
v_gene: TRBV19
abundance: NA
d_gene: NA

CDR3aa: CASSYYLGLGGEQFF
CDR3nt: TGTGCCAGCAGTTACTATCTGGGACTAGGAGGTGAGCAGTTCTTC
j_gene: TRBJ2-1
v_gene: TRBV6-5
abundance: NA
d_gene: TRBD2

CDR3aa: CASSYTGTGVNSPLHF
CDR3nt: TGTGCCAGCAGCTACACCGGGACAGGGGTCAATTCACCCCTCCACTTT
j_gene: TRBJ1-6
v_gene: TRBV7-2
abundance: NA
d_gene: TRBD1

CDR3aa: CASSPTTIYFIENIQYF
CDR3nt: TGTGCCAGCAGCCCGACGACAATTTACTTCATAGAAAACATTCAGTACTTC
j_gene: TRBJ2-4
v_gene: TRBV7-2
abundance: NA
d_gene: NA

CDR3aa: CASSLGGTEGTEAFF
CDR3nt: TGTGCCAGCAGCTTAGGCGGGACAGAAGGGACTGAAGCTTTCTTT
j_gene: TRBJ1-1
v_gene: TRBV11-3
abundance: NA
d_gene: TRBD1

CDR3aa: CASSFGTSGTGDTQYF
CDR3nt: TGCGCCAGCAGCTTCGGGACTAGCGGAACCGGTGATACGCAGTATTTT
j_gene: TRBJ2-3
v_gene: TRBV5-1
abundance: NA
d_gene: TRBD2

CDR3aa: CASSPPQGGDYEQYF
CDR3nt: TGTGCCAGCTCACCACCACAGGGGGGGGATTACGAGCAGTACTTC
j_gene: TRBJ2-7
v_gene: TRBV18
abundance: NA
d_gene: NA

CDR3aa: CASSTGQNTGELFF
CDR3nt: TGCGCCAGCAGCACGGGACAGAACACCGGGGAGCTGTTTTTT
j_gene: TRBJ2-2
v_gene: TRBV5-1
abundance: NA
d_gene: NA